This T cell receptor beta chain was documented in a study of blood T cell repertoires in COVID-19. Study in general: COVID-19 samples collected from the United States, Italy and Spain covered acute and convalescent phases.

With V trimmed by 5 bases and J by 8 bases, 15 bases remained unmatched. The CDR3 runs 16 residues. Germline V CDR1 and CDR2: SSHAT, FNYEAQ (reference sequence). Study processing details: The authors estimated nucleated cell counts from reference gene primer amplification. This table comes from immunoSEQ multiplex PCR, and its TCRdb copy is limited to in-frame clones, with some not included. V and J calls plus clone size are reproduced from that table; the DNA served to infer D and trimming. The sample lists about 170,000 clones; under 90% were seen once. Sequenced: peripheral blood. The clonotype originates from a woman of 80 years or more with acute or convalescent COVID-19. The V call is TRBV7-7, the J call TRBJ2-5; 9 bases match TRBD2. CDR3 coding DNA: TGTGCCAGCAGCACGTCCCTAGCGGGAATAGGGGAAACCCAGTACTTC. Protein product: CASSTSLAGIGETQYF.